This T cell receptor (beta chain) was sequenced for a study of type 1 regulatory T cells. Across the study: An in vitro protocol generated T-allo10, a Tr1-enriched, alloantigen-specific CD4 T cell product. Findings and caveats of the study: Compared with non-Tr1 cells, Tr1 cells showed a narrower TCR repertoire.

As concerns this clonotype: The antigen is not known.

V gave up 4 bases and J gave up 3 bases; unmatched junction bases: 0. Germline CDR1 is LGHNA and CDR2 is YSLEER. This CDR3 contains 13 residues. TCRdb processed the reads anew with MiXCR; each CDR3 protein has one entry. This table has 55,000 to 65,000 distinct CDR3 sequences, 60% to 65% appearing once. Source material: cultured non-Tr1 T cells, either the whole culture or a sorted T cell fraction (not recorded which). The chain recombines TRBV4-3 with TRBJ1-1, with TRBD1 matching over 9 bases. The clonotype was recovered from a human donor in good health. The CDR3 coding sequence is TGCGCCAGCAGCCGACAGGGGGACACTGAAGCTTTCTTT. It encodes CASSRQGDTEAFF.